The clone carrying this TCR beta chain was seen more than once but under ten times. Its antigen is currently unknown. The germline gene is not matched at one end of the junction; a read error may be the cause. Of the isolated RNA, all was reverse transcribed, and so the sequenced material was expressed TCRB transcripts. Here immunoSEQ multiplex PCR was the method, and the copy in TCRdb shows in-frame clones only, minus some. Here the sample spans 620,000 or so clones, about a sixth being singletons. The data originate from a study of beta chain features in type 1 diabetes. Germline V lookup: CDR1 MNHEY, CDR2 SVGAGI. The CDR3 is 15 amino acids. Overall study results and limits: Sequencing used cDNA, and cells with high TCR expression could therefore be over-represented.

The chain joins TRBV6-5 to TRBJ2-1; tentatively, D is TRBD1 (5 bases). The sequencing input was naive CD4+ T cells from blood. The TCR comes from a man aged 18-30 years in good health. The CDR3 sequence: CAISGLTQGYNEQFF. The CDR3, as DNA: TGTGCCATCAGTGGTCTCACTCAGGGATACAATGAGCAGTTCTTC.